This is a list of T cell receptor beta chains from one sample in a study of blood T cell repertoires in COVID-19. The table came from immunoSEQ multiplex PCR; TCRdb's copy has only in-frame clones and leaves some out. This sample has 55,000 to 80,000 clones, with around 80% found just once. Input material: peripheral blood. These receptors were obtained from a human donor in a cohort sampled during active COVID-19. Both conserved end residues are part of each CDR3. D genes are given only for firm matches. Clone size is stated in some rows and not others, as once, few, many or a class when expanded.

NA	TRBJ1-1	TRBV19	NA	CATGGGLNTEAFF	TGTGCCACTGGGGGGGGGCTGAACACTGAAGCTTTCTTT
TRBD2	TRBJ2-1	TRBV5-1	NA	CASCPTSGINEQFF	TGCGCCAGCTGTCCGACTAGCGGGATCAATGAGCAGTTCTTC
TRBD1	TRBJ2-1	TRBV9	few	CASSGGQAPSYNEQFF	TGTGCCAGCAGCGGGGGACAGGCCCCCTCCTACAATGAGCAGTTCTTC
TRBD2	TRBJ2-3	TRBV5-1	NA	CASSLGGTSGGAWSDTQYF	TGCGCCAGCAGCTTGGGAGGGACTAGCGGGGGGGCCTGGTCAGATACGCAGTATTTT
NA	TRBJ1-4	TRBV9	NA	CASAGGARGATNEKLFF	TGTGCCAGCGCGGGAGGGGCGCGAGGGGCAACTAATGAAAAACTGTTTTTT
TRBD1	TRBJ2-1	TRBV5-1	few	CASSILQGASEQFF	TGCGCCAGCAGCATTTTACAGGGGGCGAGTGAGCAGTTCTTC
NA	TRBJ2-1	TRBV7-9	NA	CASSLNNEQFF	TGTGCCAGCAGCCTAAACAATGAGCAGTTCTTC
TRBD2	TRBJ2-1	TRBV5-1	once	CASSLATSGKEVEQFF	TGCGCCAGCAGCTTGGCGACTAGCGGGAAAGAGGTCGAGCAGTTCTTC
NA	TRBJ2-7	TRBV5-6	once	CASSYTRGKEYF	TGTGCCAGCAGCTATACAAGGGGTAAGGAGTACTTC
NA	TRBJ1-6	TRBV6-1	NA	CASSELSNSPLHF	TGTGCCAGCAGTGAACTGTCCAATTCACCCCTCCACTTT
NA	TRBJ1-2	TRBV27	NA	CASAGTDSLNYGYTF	TGTGCCAGCGCGGGGACGGACTCACTTAACTATGGCTACACCTTC
NA	TRBJ1-6	TRBV14	NA	CASSPRLNSPLHF	TGTGCCAGCAGCCCAAGACTCAATTCACCCCTCCACTTT
TRBD1	TRBJ1-6	TRBV9	NA	CASSVAPRTGGSPLHF	TGTGCCAGCAGCGTAGCCCCCCGGACAGGAGGTTCACCCCTCCACTTT
NA	TRBJ2-7	TRBV7-9	once	CASSLGSSEKQYF	TGTGCCAGCAGCTTAGGGAGTTCGGAGAAGCAGTACTTC
TRBD1	TRBJ2-3	TRBV24-1	NA	CATGQAFTDTQYF	TGTGCCACCGGACAGGCCTTCACAGATACGCAGTATTTT
TRBD1	TRBJ2-7	TRBV29-1	once	CSAKQGAYEQYF	TGCAGCGCCAAACAGGGGGCTTACGAGCAGTACTTC
NA	TRBJ2-7	TRBV7-9	NA	CASSLLRGSTYYEQYF	TGTGCCAGCAGCTTACTCCGGGGGTCCACCTACTACGAGCAGTACTTC
NA	TRBJ2-3	TRBV6-2/TRBV6-3	NA	CASSYSGGDTDTQYF	TGTGCCAGCAGTTACTCGGGCGGGGACACAGATACGCAGTATTTT
NA	TRBJ2-2	TRBV18	NA	CASTYSRLTTGELFF	TGTGCCAGCACCTACAGTCGTTTAACAACCGGGGAGCTGTTTTTT
NA	TRBJ1-1	TRBV9	NA	CASSVDQGMNTEAFF	TGTGCCAGCAGCGTAGATCAGGGGATGAACACTGAAGCTTTCTTT